This record concerns one T cell receptor (beta chain) sequence. This record comes from a study of shared clonotypes between healthy human individuals. Clones were read by immunoSEQ multiplex PCR, and TCRdb kept only the in-frame ones, dropping some. Here the sample spans about 2 million clones, roughly 96% being singletons. Sequences were obtained from naive CD4+ T cells sorted from blood. The sample's subset: CD45RA+ positively selected. The TCR comes from a man between 18 and 35 years old in good health.

The CDR3 loop is CASSSQAGGPWDTQYF. In DNA form, the CDR3 reads TGTGCCAGCAGCTCCCAAGCGGGGGGGCCTTGGGATACGCAGTATTTT. The chain combines TRBV11-3 with TRBJ2-3; 10 bases agree with TRBD2. Trimming at V came to 4 bases and at J to 6 bases, leaving 10 bases not matched to a gene. CDR3 length: 16 amino acids. CDR1 is SGHNT, CDR2 YENEEA, per germline. Filled out from reference TRBV11-3 and TRBJ2-3, the complete variable domain reads EAGVVQSPRYKIIEKKQPVAFWCNPISGHNTLYWYLQNLGQGPELLIRYENEEAVDDSQLPKDRFSAERLKGVDSTLKIQPAELGDSAVYLCASSSQAGGPWDTQYFGPGTRLTVL.